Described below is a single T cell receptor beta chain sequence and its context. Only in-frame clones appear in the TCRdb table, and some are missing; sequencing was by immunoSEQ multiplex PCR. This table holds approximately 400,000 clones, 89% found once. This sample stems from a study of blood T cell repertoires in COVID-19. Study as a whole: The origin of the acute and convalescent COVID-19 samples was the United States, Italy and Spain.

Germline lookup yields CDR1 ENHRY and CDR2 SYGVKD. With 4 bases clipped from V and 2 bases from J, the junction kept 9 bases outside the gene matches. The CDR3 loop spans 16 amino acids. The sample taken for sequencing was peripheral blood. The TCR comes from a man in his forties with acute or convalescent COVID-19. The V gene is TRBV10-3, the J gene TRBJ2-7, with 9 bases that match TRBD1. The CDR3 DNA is TGTGCCATCAGTGCAGGTATCGGGACAGGGACCTACGAGCAGTACTTC. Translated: CAISAGIGTGTYEQYF.